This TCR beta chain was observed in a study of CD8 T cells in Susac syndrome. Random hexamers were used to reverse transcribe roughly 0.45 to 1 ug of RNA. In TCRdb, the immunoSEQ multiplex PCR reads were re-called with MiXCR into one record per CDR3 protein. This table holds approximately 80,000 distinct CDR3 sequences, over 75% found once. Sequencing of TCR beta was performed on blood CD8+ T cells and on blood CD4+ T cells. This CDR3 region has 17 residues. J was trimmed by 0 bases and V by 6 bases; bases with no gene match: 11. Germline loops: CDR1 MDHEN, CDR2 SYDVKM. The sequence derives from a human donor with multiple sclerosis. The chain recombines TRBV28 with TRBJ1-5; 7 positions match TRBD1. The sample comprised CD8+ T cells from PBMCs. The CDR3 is CASSWGQYTSSNQPQHF. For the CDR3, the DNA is TGTGCCAGCAGCTGGGGACAGTACACCTCTAGCAATCAGCCCCAGCATTTT.